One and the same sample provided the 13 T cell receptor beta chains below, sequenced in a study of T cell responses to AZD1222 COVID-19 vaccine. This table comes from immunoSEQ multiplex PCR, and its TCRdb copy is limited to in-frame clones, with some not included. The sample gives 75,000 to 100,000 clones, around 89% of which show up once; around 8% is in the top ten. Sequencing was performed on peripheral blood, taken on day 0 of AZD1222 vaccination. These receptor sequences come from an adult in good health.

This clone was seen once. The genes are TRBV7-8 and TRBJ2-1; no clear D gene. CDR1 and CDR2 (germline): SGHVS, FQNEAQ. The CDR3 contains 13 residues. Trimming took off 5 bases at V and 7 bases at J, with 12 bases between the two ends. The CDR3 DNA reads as TGTGCCAGCAGCCCAAGGATATGGAATGAGCAGTTCTTC. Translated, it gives CASSPRIWNEQFF.

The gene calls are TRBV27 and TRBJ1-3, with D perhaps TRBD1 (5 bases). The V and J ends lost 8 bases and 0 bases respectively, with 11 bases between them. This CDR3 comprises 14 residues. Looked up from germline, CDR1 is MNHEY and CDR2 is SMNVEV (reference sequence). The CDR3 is CASRLGGSGNTIYF. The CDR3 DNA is TGTGCCAGCCGCCTTGGGGGCTCTGGAAACACCATATATTTT.

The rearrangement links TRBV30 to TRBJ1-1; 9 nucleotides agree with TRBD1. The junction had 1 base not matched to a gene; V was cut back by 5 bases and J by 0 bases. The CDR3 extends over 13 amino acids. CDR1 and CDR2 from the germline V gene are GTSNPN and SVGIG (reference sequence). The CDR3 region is CAWGTGLNTEAFF. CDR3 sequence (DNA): TGTGCCTGGGGGACAGGGTTGAACACTGAAGCTTTCTTT.

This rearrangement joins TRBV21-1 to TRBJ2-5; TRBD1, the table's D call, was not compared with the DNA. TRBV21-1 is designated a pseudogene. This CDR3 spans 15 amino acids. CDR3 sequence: CASSRHRRDQETQYF. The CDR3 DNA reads TGTGCCAGCAGCCGACACCGCAGGGACCAAGAGACCCAGTACTTC.

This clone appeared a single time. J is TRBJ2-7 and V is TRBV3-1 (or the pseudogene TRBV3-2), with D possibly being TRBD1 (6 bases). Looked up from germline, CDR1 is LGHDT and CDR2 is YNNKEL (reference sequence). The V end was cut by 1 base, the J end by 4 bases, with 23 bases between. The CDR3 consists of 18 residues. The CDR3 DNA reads TGTGCCAGCAGCCAAGGGGACCTAAAAGGACAGACACCGTACGAGCAGTACTTC. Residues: CASSQGDLKGQTPYEQYF.

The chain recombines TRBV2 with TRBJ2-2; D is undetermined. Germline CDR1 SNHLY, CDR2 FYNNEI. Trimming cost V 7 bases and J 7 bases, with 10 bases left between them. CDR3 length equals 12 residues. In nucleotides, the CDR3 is TGTGCCAGCAACTTGTGGGGCGGGGAGCTGTTTTTT. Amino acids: CASNLWGGELFF.

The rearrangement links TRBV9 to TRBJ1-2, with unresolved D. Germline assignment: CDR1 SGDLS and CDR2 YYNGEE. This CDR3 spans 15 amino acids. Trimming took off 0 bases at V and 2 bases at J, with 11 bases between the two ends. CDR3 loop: CASSVGPNTNYGYTF. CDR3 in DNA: TGTGCCAGCAGCGTAGGTCCAAACACCAACTATGGCTACACCTTC.

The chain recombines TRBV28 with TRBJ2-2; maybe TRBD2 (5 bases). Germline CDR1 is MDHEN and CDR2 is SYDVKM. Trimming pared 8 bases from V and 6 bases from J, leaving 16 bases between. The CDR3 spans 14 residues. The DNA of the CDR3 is TGTGCCAGCCCTAGCAATTCTCCGGCCGGGGAGCTGTTTTTT. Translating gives CASPSNSPAGELFF.

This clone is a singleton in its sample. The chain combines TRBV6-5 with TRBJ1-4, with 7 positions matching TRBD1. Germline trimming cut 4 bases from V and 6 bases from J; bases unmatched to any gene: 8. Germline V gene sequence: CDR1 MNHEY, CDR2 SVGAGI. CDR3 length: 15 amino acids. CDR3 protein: CASSWATGRDEKLFF. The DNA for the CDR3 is TGTGCCAGCAGTTGGGCGACAGGGAGGGATGAAAAACTGTTTTTT.

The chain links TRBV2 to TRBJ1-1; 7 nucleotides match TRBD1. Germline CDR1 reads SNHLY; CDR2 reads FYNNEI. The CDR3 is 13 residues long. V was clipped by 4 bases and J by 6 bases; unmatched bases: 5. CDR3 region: CASSGGTVSEAFF. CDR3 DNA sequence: TGTGCCAGCAGTGGGGGGACAGTATCTGAAGCTTTCTTT.

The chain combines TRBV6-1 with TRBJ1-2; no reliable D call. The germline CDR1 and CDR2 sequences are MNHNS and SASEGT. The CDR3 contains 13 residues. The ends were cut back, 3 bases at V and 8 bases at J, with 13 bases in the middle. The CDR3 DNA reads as TGTGCCAGCAGTGACCGTCGGGTCGGGGGCTACACCTTC. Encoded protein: CASSDRRVGGYTF.

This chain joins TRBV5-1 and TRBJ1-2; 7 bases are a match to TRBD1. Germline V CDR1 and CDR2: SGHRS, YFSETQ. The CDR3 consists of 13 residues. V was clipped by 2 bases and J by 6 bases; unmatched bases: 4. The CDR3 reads CASSLTGENGYTF. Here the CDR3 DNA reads TGCGCCAGCAGCTTAACAGGGGAGAATGGCTACACCTTC.

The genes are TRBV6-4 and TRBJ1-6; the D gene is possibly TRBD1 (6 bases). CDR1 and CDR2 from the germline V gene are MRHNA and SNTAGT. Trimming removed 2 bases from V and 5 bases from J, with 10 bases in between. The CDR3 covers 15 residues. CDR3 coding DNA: TGTGCCAGCAGTGACCCTGACAGGCATAATTCACCCCTCCACTTT. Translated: CASSDPDRHNSPLHF.